A selection of T cell receptor beta chains follows, all from one sample in a study of T cells after yellow fever vaccination. TCRdb re-called the 5' RACE reads through MiXCR, storing one row per CDR3 protein. The profile covers 280,000 or so distinct CDR3 sequences, with about 10% appearing a single time and about 3.7% taken by the ten largest. The specimen was CD4+ T cells sorted from PBMCs, collected 5 days after the yellow fever booster vaccination. The receptors shown here come from a man younger than 35 who received the YFV17D yellow fever vaccine. CDR3s include the opening cysteine and the closing phenylalanine or tryptophan. The order of the fields is clone size, D gene, J gene, V gene, CDR3 protein, CDR3 DNA. A D gene is named only where the DNA matches it firmly. A row's size may be missing; if present it is once, few, many or a size class.

>.|.|TRBJ2-1|TRBV6-5
CASSRIARGGSEQFF
TGTGCCAGCAGCAGGATAGCGAGGGGGGGGTCGGAGCAGTTCTTC
>.|TRBD1|TRBJ2-7|TRBV10-1
CASSRQGSYEQYF
TGCGCCAGCAGTCGACAGGGATCCTACGAGCAGTACTTC
>.|.|TRBJ1-4|TRBV5-6
CASSLWQGGEKLFF
TGTGCCAGCAGCTTGTGGCAGGGTGGTGAAAAACTGTTTTTT
>.|.|TRBJ2-7|TRBV18
CASSPTSNEQYF
TGTGCCAGCTCACCGACTAGTAACGAGCAGTACTTC
>.|.|TRBJ1-6|TRBV5-1
CASRAGNDNSPLHF
TGCGCCAGCAGGGCAGGGAACGATAATTCACCCCTCCACTTT
>.|TRBD2|TRBJ2-3|TRBV12-3/TRBV12-4
CASNLGGGLTDTQYF
TGTGCCAGCAACCTGGGGGGAGGGTTAACAGATACGCAGTATTTT
>few|.|TRBJ2-5|TRBV6-1
CASRRDSLQETQYF
TGTGCCAGCAGACGAGACAGCCTCCAAGAGACCCAGTACTTC
>.|TRBD1|TRBJ2-3|TRBV29-1
CSVDRGTASDTQYF
TGCAGCGTGGACAGGGGGACGGCATCAGATACGCAGTATTTT
>.|TRBD2|TRBJ2-7|TRBV7-2
CASSYRGGSSSYEQYF
TGTGCCAGCAGCTATCGGGGGGGTTCGAGCTCCTACGAGCAGTACTTC
>.|.|TRBJ2-7|TRBV9
CASSVEGLNYEQYF
TGTGCCAGCAGCGTAGAGGGGTTAAACTACGAGCAGTACTTC
>.|.|TRBJ2-5|TRBV14
CASSQEEGETQYF
TGTGCCAGCAGCCAAGAGGAAGGAGAGACCCAGTACTTC
>.|.|TRBJ2-1|TRBV7-3
CASTDGGNNEQFF
TGTGCCAGCACTGACGGTGGTAACAATGAGCAGTTCTTC
>.|.|TRBJ1-1|TRBV9
CASSVGPTEAFF
TGTGCCAGCAGCGTAGGACCGACTGAAGCTTTCTTT
>.|.|TRBJ1-1|TRBV30
CAWQGNTEAFF
TGTGCCTGGCAGGGGAACACTGAAGCTTTCTTT
>.|TRBD2|TRBJ2-3|TRBV24-1
CATSDPGRAEDTQYF
TGTGCCACCAGTGACCCCGGGAGGGCGGAAGATACGCAGTATTTT
>few|.|TRBJ1-3|TRBV4-1
CASSAGSLTLGNTIYF
TGCGCCAGCAGCGCCGGGTCCTTAACACTGGGAAACACCATATATTTT
>.|TRBD1|TRBJ2-3|TRBV10-3
CAISETVWTGGEADTQYF
TGTGCCATCAGTGAGACTGTCTGGACAGGGGGCGAAGCAGATACGCAGTATTTT
>many|.|TRBJ2-2|TRBV5-5
CASSARVPDGGGELFF
TGTGCCAGCAGCGCCCGGGTCCCTGACGGTGGCGGGGAGCTGTTTTTT
>.|.|TRBJ2-2|TRBV7-2
CASSLVLGPGELFF
TGTGCCAGCAGCTTGGTGTTAGGGCCCGGGGAGCTGTTTTTT
>few|TRBD1|TRBJ2-6|TRBV4-2
CASSQGTGGSGANVLTF
TGTGCCAGCAGCCAAGGAACAGGGGGCTCTGGGGCCAACGTCCTGACTTTC
>few|.|TRBJ1-2|TRBV12-3/TRBV12-4
CASSRPGRSLRGYTF
TGTGCCAGCAGCCGTCCCGGAAGATCATTGAGAGGCTACACCTTC
>many|.|TRBJ2-5|TRBV5-1
CASSFTEETQYF
TGCGCCAGCAGCTTTACGGAAGAGACCCAGTACTTC
>.|.|TRBJ2-5|TRBV6-5
CASSRGGSGDQETQYF
TGTGCCAGCAGTCGCGGGGGCTCGGGGGACCAAGAGACCCAGTACTTC
>.|.|TRBJ2-5|TRBV28
CASSPVAQETQYF
TGTGCCAGCAGTCCCGTTGCTCAAGAGACCCAGTACTTC
>many|.|TRBJ1-1|TRBV7-2
CASSLFSPESTEAFF
TGTGCCAGCAGCTTATTCTCACCGGAGAGCACTGAAGCTTTCTTT
>.|.|TRBJ2-3|TRBV12-3/TRBV12-4
CASSPTPKMGPYF
TGTGCCAGCAGTCCCACGCCCAAAATGGGACCGTATTTT
>many|.|TRBJ1-2|TRBV14
CASSQDLNNYGYTF
TGTGCCAGCAGCCAAGATCTGAATAACTATGGCTACACCTTC
>.|TRBD1|TRBJ1-2|TRBV19
CASSVPDRGDYGYTF
TGTGCCAGTAGTGTCCCGGACAGGGGGGACTATGGCTACACCTTC
>.|.|TRBJ2-5|TRBV12-3/TRBV12-4
CASSLRIRETQYF
TGTGCCAGCAGTTTAAGAATAAGAGAGACCCAGTACTTC
>many|.|TRBJ2-5|TRBV18
CASSPQGLETQYF
TGTGCCAGCTCGCCACAGGGTTTGGAGACCCAGTACTTC
>few|.|TRBJ1-6|TRBV19
CASATGTYHNSPLHF
TGTGCCAGTGCTACCGGGACATATCATAATTCACCCCTCCACTTT
>few|TRBD1|TRBJ1-1|TRBV20-1
CSAPHPGQGQRTEAFF
TGCAGTGCTCCCCACCCTGGACAGGGTCAACGAACTGAAGCTTTCTTT
>.|.|TRBJ2-3|TRBV11-2
CASSFGVSSTDTQYF
TGTGCCAGCAGCTTCGGGGTGTCTAGCACAGATACGCAGTATTTT
>.|.|TRBJ2-6|TRBV28
CASSSPGRSGANVLTF
TGTGCCAGCAGTAGTCCGGGGCGATCTGGGGCCAACGTCCTGACTTTC
>.|.|TRBJ1-4|TRBV10-3
CATTPQVATNEKLFF
TGTGCCACCACCCCCCAGGTGGCGACTAATGAAAAACTGTTTTTT
>many|.|TRBJ2-2|TRBV20-1
CSATGTLDPGELFF
TGCAGTGCTACCGGGACCCTCGACCCCGGGGAGCTGTTTTTT
>.|TRBD2|TRBJ2-3|TRBV5-4
CASSTGTSGDTQYF
TGTGCCAGCAGCACCGGGACTAGCGGAGATACGCAGTATTTT
>few|.|TRBJ2-4|TRBV6-1
CASSDRLTGNIQYF
TGTGCCAGCAGTGATAGGCTTACCGGAAACATTCAGTACTTC
>few|TRBD1|TRBJ1-2|TRBV9
CASSPGQINYGYTF
TGTGCCAGCAGCCCGGGACAGATTAACTATGGCTACACCTTC
>few|.|TRBJ1-1|TRBV29-1
CSSESGAFF
TGCAGCTCTGAGTCCGGGGCTTTCTTT
>.|.|TRBJ1-2|TRBV25-1
CASSEGGVRYTF
TGTGCCAGCAGTGAAGGAGGGGTGCGCTACACCTTC
>.|.|TRBJ1-4|TRBV20-1
CSASPGVDEKLFF
TGCAGTGCTAGTCCTGGGGTGGACGAAAAACTGTTTTTT
>many|.|TRBJ1-2|TRBV6-5
CASRTLKTIGYTF
TGTGCCAGCAGGACCCTGAAAACAATAGGCTACACCTTC
>few|TRBD1|TRBJ2-1|TRBV5-1
CASSATGGDEQFF
TGCGCCAGCAGCGCGACAGGGGGTGATGAGCAGTTCTTC
>.|.|TRBJ1-1|TRBV6-2/TRBV6-3
CASIWGHENTEAFF
TGTGCCAGCATTTGGGGACATGAGAACACTGAAGCTTTCTTT
>few|TRBD1|TRBJ2-5|TRBV3-1
CASARTGVGMIWNF
TGTGCCAGCGCCCGGACAGGCGTAGGCATGATTTGGAACTTC
>few|.|TRBJ1-2|TRBV3-1
CASSQESWQGTGYTF
TGTGCCAGCAGCCAAGAATCGTGGCAGGGAACTGGCTACACCTTC
>.|.|TRBJ1-5|TRBV5-5
CASSRAGIGQPQHF
TGTGCCAGCAGCAGGGCAGGGATCGGACAGCCCCAGCATTTT
>.|TRBD2|TRBJ2-5|TRBV9
CASSPWEGRETQYF
TGTGCCAGCAGCCCTTGGGAGGGCCGGGAGACCCAGTACTTC
>.|.|TRBJ1-1|TRBV6-1
CASTSRQAAEAFF
TGTGCCAGCACTTCCAGACAGGCGGCTGAAGCTTTCTTT
>.|TRBD2|TRBJ2-5|TRBV9
CASSVEGTSAETQYF
TGTGCCAGCAGCGTAGAAGGGACTAGCGCCGAGACCCAGTACTTC
>many|.|TRBJ2-2|TRBV7-3
CASSLTATTGELFF
TGTGCCAGCAGCTTAACAGCGACCACCGGGGAGCTGTTTTTT
>many|.|TRBJ1-1|TRBV7-2
CASSLYDSGTEAFF
TGTGCCAGCAGCTTATACGACTCGGGGACTGAAGCTTTCTTT
>.|TRBD2|TRBJ2-3|TRBV20-1
CSARLAGVTDTQYF
TGCAGTGCCAGATTAGCGGGGGTCACAGATACGCAGTATTTT